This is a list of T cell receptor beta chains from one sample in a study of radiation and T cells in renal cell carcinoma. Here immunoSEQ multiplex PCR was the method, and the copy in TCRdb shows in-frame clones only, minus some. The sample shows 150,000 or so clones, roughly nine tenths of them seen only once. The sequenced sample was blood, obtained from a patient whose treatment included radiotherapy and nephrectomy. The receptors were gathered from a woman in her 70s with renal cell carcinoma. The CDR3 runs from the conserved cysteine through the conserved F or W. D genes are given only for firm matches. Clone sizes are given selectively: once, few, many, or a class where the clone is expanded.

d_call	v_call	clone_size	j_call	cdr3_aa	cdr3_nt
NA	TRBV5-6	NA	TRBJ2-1	CASSLSGEQFF	TGTGCCAGCAGCTTGTCCGGTGAGCAGTTCTTC
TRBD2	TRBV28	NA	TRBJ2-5	CASSPLAGVQETQYF	TGTGCCAGCAGTCCCCTAGCGGGGGTGCAAGAGACCCAGTACTTC
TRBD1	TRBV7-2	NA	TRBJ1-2	CASSIIRQGEGYTF	TGTGCCAGCAGCATAATTCGACAGGGCGAGGGCTACACCTTC
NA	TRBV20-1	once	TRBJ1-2	CSAGGGYTF	TGCAGTGCTGGGGGCGGCTACACCTTC
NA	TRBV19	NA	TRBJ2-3	CASKHGGTDTQYF	TGTGCCAGTAAACACGGCGGGACAGATACGCAGTATTTT
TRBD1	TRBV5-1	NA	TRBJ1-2	CASSAGTGPRYGYTF	TGCGCCAGCAGCGCCGGGACAGGGCCCAGGTATGGCTACACCTTC
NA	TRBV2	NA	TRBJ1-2	CASRRGRYGYTF	TGTGCCAGCAGGAGGGGCCGTTATGGCTACACCTTC
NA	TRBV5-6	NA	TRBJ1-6	CASSLGSSSYNSPLHF	TGTGCCAGCAGCTTGGGGTCGAGCTCCTATAATTCACCCCTCCACTTT
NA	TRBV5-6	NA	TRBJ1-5	CASSGRAQPQHF	TGTGCCAGCAGCGGCAGGGCACAGCCCCAGCATTTT
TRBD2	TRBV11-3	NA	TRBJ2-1	CASSYTSGGNNEQFF	TGTGCCAGCAGCTACACTAGCGGGGGGAACAATGAGCAGTTCTTC
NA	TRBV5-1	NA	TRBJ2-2	CASSLDPGGELFF	TGCGCCAGCAGTCTGGACCCGGGCGGGGAGCTGTTTTTT
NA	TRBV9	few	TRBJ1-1	CASSPPGVTEAFF	TGTGCCAGCAGCCCTCCAGGGGTCACTGAAGCTTTCTTT
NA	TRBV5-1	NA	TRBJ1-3	CASSLAWVPGNTIYF	TGCGCCAGCAGCTTGGCCTGGGTCCCTGGAAACACCATATATTTT
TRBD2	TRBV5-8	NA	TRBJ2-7	CASSLGLGGISYEQYF	TGTGCCAGCAGCTTGGGGCTCGGGGGGATCTCCTACGAGCAGTACTTC
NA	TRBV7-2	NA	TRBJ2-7	CASSLGVAASYEQYF	TGTGCCAGCAGCTTAGGAGTAGCGGCTTCCTACGAGCAGTACTTC
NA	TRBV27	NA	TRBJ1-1	CASSLQGANTEAFF	TGTGCCAGCAGTTTACAGGGCGCGAACACTGAAGCTTTCTTT
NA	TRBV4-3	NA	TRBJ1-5	CASSQEGHYNQPQHF	TGCGCCAGCAGCCAAGAGGGACACTACAATCAGCCCCAGCATTTT
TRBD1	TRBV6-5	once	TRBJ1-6	CAIRRDRDSPLHF	TGTGCCATCAGACGGGACAGGGATTCACCCCTCCACTTT
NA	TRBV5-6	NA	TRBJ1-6	CASSSRHGVALHF	TGTGCCAGCAGTTCCCGACACGGGGTGGCGCTCCACTTT
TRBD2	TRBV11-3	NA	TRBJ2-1	CASSQAGDEQFF	TGTGCCAGCAGCCAGGCGGGAGACGAGCAGTTCTTC
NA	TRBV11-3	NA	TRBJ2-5	CASSLDTETQYF	TGTGCCAGCAGCTTAGATACGGAGACCCAGTACTTC
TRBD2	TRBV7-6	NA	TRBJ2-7	CASSLVGGGAEYEQYF	TGTGCCAGCAGCTTAGTAGGCGGGGGGGCCGAGTACGAGCAGTACTTC
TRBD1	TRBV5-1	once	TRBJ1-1	CASNKGTGYVPEAFF	TGCGCCAGCAATAAGGGGACAGGGTATGTCCCTGAAGCTTTCTTT
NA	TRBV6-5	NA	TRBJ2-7	CASSYPGGGQYF	TGTGCCAGCAGTTACCCAGGGGGGGGGCAGTACTTC
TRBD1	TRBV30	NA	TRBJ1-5	CAWDRDSNQPQHF	TGTGCCTGGGACAGGGATAGCAATCAGCCCCAGCATTTT
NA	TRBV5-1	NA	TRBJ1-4	CASSLVAGSNEKLFF	TGCGCCAGCAGCTTGGTGGCAGGGTCTAATGAAAAACTGTTTTTT
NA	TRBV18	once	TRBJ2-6	CASSQKTGANVLTF	TGTGCCAGCTCACAAAAGACGGGGGCCAACGTCCTGACTTTC
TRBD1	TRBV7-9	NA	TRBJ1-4	CASSQGQGIRDEKLFF	TGTGCCAGCAGCCAGGGACAGGGGATCCGGGATGAAAAACTGTTTTTT
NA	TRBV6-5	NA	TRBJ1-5	CASSFGQNSNQPQHF	TGTGCCAGCAGTTTTGGCCAGAATAGCAATCAGCCCCAGCATTTT
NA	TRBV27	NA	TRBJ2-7	CASSLTAFYEQYF	TGTGCCAGCAGTTTGACAGCTTTCTACGAGCAGTACTTC
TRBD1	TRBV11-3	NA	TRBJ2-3	CASSLNAGGLGTDTQYF	TGTGCCAGCAGCTTAAACGCAGGGGGCCTCGGCACAGATACGCAGTATTTT
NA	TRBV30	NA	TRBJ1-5	CAWSIGEQPQHF	TGTGCCTGGAGTATAGGAGAGCAGCCCCAGCATTTT
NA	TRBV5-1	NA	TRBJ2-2	CASSLAAGNTGELFF	TGCGCCAGCAGCTTGGCCGCAGGGAACACCGGGGAGCTGTTTTTT
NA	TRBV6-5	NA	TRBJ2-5	CASNRGVGETQYF	TGTGCCAGCAATAGGGGGGTGGGAGAGACCCAGTACTTC
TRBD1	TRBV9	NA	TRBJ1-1	CASRGQQNTEAFF	TGTGCCAGCAGGGGACAGCAGAACACTGAAGCTTTCTTT
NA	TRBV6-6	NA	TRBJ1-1	CASNRMNTEAFF	TGTGCCAGCAACAGGATGAACACTGAAGCTTTCTTT
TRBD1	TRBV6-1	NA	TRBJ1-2	CASSVLQGATANYGYTF	TGTGCCAGCAGTGTCCTACAGGGGGCAACCGCTAACTATGGCTACACCTTC
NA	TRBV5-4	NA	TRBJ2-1	CASSRDAKSDEQFF	TGTGCCAGCAGCAGGGACGCCAAGTCCGATGAGCAGTTCTTC
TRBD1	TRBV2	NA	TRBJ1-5	CASLKDRGGQPQHF	TGTGCCAGCCTAAAAGACAGGGGAGGACAGCCCCAGCATTTT
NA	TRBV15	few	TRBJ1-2	CATSRVALEGYGYTF	TGTGCCACCAGCAGAGTGGCCTTAGAGGGCTATGGCTACACCTTC
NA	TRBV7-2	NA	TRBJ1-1	CASSLEPTSITEAFF	TGTGCCAGCAGCTTAGAACCGACATCGATTACTGAAGCTTTCTTT